This T cell receptor beta chain was recorded in a study of ipilimumab plus nivolumab after autologous stem cell transplantation. Between the trimmed V and J ends, which lost 4 bases and 9 bases, there was a span of 19 bases. There are 14 residues in the CDR3. The germline V gene has CDR1 SGHKS and CDR2 YYEKEE (reference sequence). Clones were sequenced by immunoSEQ multiplex PCR, and TCRdb holds only the in-frame ones, with some missing. The repertoire holds under 25,000 clones, with around 80% as singletons. This sequence was found in a male donor with diffuse large B-cell lymphoma. The rearrangement joins TRBV5-5 to TRBJ2-5; the D call may be TRBD1 or TRBD2 (5 bases each). The sequences come from PBMCs, collected in a trial of ipilimumab plus nivolumab as post-transplant consolidation. This chain's CDR3 is CASSAGTDLLAQYF. Written as DNA, the CDR3 is TGTGCCAGCAGCGCAGGGACGGATCTTTTGGCCCAGTACTTC.